Below, 14 T cell receptor beta chains from the same sample are listed, as sequenced in a study of blood T cell repertoires in COVID-19. The protocol was immunoSEQ multiplex PCR, while the TCRdb copy is restricted to in-frame clones and leaves out a portion. Of roughly 220,000 clones detected, about 88% appear once; the ten largest clones hold around 3%. The sequenced sample was peripheral blood. The origin of the receptors is a man aged 55 to 69 with acute or convalescent COVID-19.

CDR3 nucleotide sequence: TGCGCCAGCAGCTTGGGGCCGAACACTGAAGCTTTCTTT. This encodes CASSLGPNTEAFF. The chain has TRBV5-1 and TRBJ1-1; D is ambiguous. Trimming pared 0 bases from V and 1 base from J, leaving 4 bases between. Germline V gene data show CDR1 as SGHRS and CDR2 as YFSETQ. The CDR3 consists of 13 residues.

This chain uses TRBV29-1 with TRBJ2-3; possibly TRBD1 for D (5 bases). This CDR3 is 12 amino acids long. Germline lookup yields CDR1 SQVTM and CDR2 ANQGSEA. The CDR3 region has the DNA TGCTCCCCATTTGGGGCCAAAGATACGCAGTATTTT. Translation gives CSPFGAKDTQYF.

This clone has more than one count but fewer than ten. The chain recombines TRBV5-1 with TRBJ1-2, with 7 nucleotides matching TRBD1. Germline loops: CDR1 SGHRS, CDR2 YFSETQ. The length of the CDR3 is 13 residues. Losses at the gene ends were 2 bases for V and 3 bases for J; bases not matched to a gene: 1. The CDR3 coding sequence is TGCGCCAGCAGCTTAACAGGGGACTATGGCTACACCTTC. It is translated as CASSLTGDYGYTF.

The rearrangement joins TRBV29-1 to TRBJ2-7; TRBD2 might be the D (6 bases). V lost 6 bases to trimming and J lost 4 bases, with 16 bases between them. Germline CDR1 is SQVTM and CDR2 is ANQGSEA. The CDR3 is 13 amino acids. CDR3 DNA: TGCAGCGTCGCGGGGCAATACCTGTACGAGCAGTACTTC. This gives the protein CSVAGQYLYEQYF.

The chain links TRBV7-2 to TRBJ1-5, with D tentatively TRBD1 (5 bases). This CDR3 has 13 amino acids. V gave up 4 bases and J gave up 9 bases, with 13 bases separating them. Germline values: CDR1 SGHTA, CDR2 FQGNSA. CDR3 sequence reads: CASSSVWGGPQHF. The CDR3 region has the DNA TGTGCCAGCAGCTCGGTTTGGGGGGGGCCCCAGCATTTT.

The V call is TRBV7-2, the J call TRBJ1-1; 8 nucleotides align to TRBD1. This CDR3 comprises 16 residues. Germline V lookup: CDR1 SGHTA, CDR2 FQGNSA. V trimming: 5 bases; J trimming: 4 bases; junction bases outside the gene matches: 12. Here the CDR3 reads CASSKDQGAHGTEAFF. For the CDR3, the DNA is TGTGCCAGCAGCAAAGACCAGGGGGCCCACGGCACTGAAGCTTTCTTT.

V usage is TRBV10-2 and J usage is TRBJ2-1; TRBD1 might be the D (5 bases). The V gene's germline CDR1 is WSHSY and CDR2 SAAADI. This CDR3 is 18 amino acids long. Trimming took off 1 base at V and 4 bases at J, with 20 bases between the two ends. The CDR3 sequence is CASSELGNWAGSYNEQFF. CDR3 bases: TGCGCCAGCAGTGAGTTAGGTAATTGGGCAGGGTCGTACAATGAGCAGTTCTTC.

This chain links TRBV19 with TRBJ1-6; D call uncertain. This CDR3 region has 15 residues. The germline gives CDR1 LNHDA, CDR2 SQIVND (reference sequence). Trimming removed 3 bases at V and 9 bases at J, with 15 bases between. This chain's CDR3 is CASSIQAGLGSPLHF. CDR3 in DNA: TGTGCCAGTAGTATCCAGGCGGGCCTGGGTTCACCCCTCCACTTT.

This sequence joins TRBV5-1 and TRBJ1-6; no clear D. Germline V CDR1 and CDR2: SGHRS, YFSETQ. The CDR3 runs to 15 residues. V lost 0 bases to trimming and J lost 8 bases, with 12 bases between them. The CDR3: CASSLATGGYSPLHF. For the CDR3, the DNA is TGCGCCAGCAGCTTGGCCACGGGAGGGTATTCACCCCTCCACTTT.

The chain is built from TRBV6-5 and TRBJ2-5; 11 nucleotides match TRBD2. This CDR3 is built from 14 residues. Germline V gene data show CDR1 as MNHEY and CDR2 as SVGAGI. J lost 5 bases, V lost 8 bases, and 7 bases had no gene match. As DNA, the CDR3 is TGTGCCAGCGTTAGCGGGGGGGCGCGGGAGACCCAGTACTTC. Protein sequence: CASVSGGARETQYF.

The chain joins TRBV16 to TRBJ2-5; D remains unclear. CDR1 and CDR2 (germline): KGHSY, FQNENV. V was clipped by 9 bases and J by 0 bases, with 17 bases between them. The CDR3 is 15 amino acids. For the CDR3, the DNA is TGTGCCAGTCACGGGTATGGTCGGAACCAAGAGACCCAGTACTTC. Its translation is CASHGYGRNQETQYF.

This rearrangement joins TRBV5-1 to TRBJ2-3; tentatively, D is TRBD1 (6 bases). The ends were cut back, 4 bases at V and 0 bases at J, with 9 bases in the middle. CDR3 length equals 14 residues. Germline CDR1 is SGHRS and CDR2 is YFSETQ. The CDR3 spells CASSRQASTDTQYF. The CDR3 DNA sequence: TGCGCCAGCAGCCGACAGGCTAGCACAGATACGCAGTATTTT.

V gene TRBV5-4 combines with J gene TRBJ2-5; TRBD2 is a possible D gene (7 bases). Trimming left V 2 bases short and J 2 bases short, with 13 bases between. The CDR3 covers 15 residues. Germline values: CDR1 SGHNT, CDR2 YYREEE (reference sequence). The CDR3 DNA reads as TGTGCCAGCAGCTTCGGGGGGCCGACGCAAGAGACCCAGTACTTC. The encoded protein is CASSFGGPTQETQYF.

V usage is TRBV4-1 and J usage is TRBJ2-6, with 9 bases matching TRBD1. The CDR3 is made up of 18 amino acids. The germline V gene encodes CDR1 MGHRA and CDR2 YSYEKL. After removal of 5 bases from V and 2 bases from J, the junction contained 10 bases not matched to a gene. CDR3 sequence reads: CASSGPGQGGPGANVLTF. The CDR3 nucleotides read TGCGCCAGCAGCGGGCCGGGACAGGGAGGGCCTGGGGCCAACGTCCTGACTTTC.